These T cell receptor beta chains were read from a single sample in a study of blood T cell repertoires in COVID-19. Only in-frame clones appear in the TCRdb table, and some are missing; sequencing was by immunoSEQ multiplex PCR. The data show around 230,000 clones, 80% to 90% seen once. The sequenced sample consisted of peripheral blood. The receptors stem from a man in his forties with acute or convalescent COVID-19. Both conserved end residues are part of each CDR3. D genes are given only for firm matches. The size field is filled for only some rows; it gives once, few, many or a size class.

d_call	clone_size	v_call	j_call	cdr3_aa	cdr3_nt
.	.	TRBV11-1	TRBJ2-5	CASRRRGPQETQYF	TGTGCCAGCCGGAGGCGGGGGCCCCAAGAGACCCAGTACTTC
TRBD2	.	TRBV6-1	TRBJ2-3	CASSEFGGISTDTQYF	TGTGCCAGCAGTGAGTTCGGGGGGATTAGCACAGATACGCAGTATTTT
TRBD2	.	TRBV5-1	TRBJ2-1	CASSGSGSASSRFIHFRYNEQFF	TGCGCCAGCAGCGGGAGCGGGAGCGCTTCGAGCAGGTTCATCCATTTTAGATACAATGAGCAGTTCTTC
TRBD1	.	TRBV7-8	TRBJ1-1	CASSARTGGEAFF	TGTGCCAGCAGCGCCCGGACAGGGGGTGAAGCTTTCTTT
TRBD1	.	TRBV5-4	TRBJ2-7	CASSSTGATYEQYF	TGTGCCAGCAGCTCGACAGGGGCCACCTACGAGCAGTACTTC
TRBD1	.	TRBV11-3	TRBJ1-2	CASSLEIQGEYGYTF	TGTGCCAGCAGCTTAGAGATACAGGGGGAGTATGGCTACACCTTC
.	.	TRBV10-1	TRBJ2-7	CASTPRDSGLYEQYF	TGCGCCAGCACTCCGCGGGACAGTGGGCTTTACGAGCAGTACTTC
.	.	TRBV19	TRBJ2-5	CATAGEPETQYF	TGTGCCACCGCAGGGGAGCCAGAGACCCAGTACTTC
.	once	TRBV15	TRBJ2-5	CATTHRDTRTQYF	TGTGCCACCACCCATCGGGACACCCGGACCCAGTACTTC
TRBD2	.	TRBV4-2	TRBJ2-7	CASREGLAGAYEQYF	TGTGCCAGCAGGGAGGGACTAGCGGGAGCATACGAGCAGTACTTC
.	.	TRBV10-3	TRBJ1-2	CAISEIGYGYTF	TGTGCCATCAGTGAGATCGGCTATGGCTACACCTTC
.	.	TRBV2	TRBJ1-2	CASRDLPANYGYTF	TGTGCCAGCAGGGACTTACCAGCTAACTATGGCTACACCTTC
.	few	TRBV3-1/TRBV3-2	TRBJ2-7	CASSQEGAVSSYEQYF	TGTGCCAGCAGCCAAGAGGGTGCGGTCAGCTCCTACGAGCAGTACTTC
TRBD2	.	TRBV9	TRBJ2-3	CASNPSGLDADTQYF	TGTGCCAGCAACCCTTCTGGACTAGACGCAGATACGCAGTATTTT
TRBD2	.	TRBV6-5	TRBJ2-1	CASSFLSGGAYNEQFF	TGTGCCAGCAGTTTCTTAAGCGGGGGGGCTTACAATGAGCAGTTCTTC
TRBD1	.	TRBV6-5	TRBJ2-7	CASSRDRGYEQYF	TGTGCCAGCAGTCGGGACAGGGGGTACGAGCAGTACTTC
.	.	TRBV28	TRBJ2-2	CASIKDRRFDGELFF	TGTGCCAGCATAAAGGACAGAAGGTTCGACGGGGAGCTGTTTTTT
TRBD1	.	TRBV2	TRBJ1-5	CASMEGGAGQPQHF	TGTGCCAGCATGGAAGGGGGCGCGGGTCAGCCCCAGCATTTT
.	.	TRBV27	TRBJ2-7	CASSTGDYEQYF	TGTGCCAGCAGTACGGGGGATTACGAGCAGTACTTC
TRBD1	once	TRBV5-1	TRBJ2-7	CASSLGRTGGSYEQYF	TGCGCCAGCAGCCTGGGCCGGACAGGGGGTTCCTACGAGCAGTACTTC
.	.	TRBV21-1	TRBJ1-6	CASSKALQGVSPLHF	TGTGCCAGCAGCAAAGCTCTCCAGGGGGTATCACCCCTCCACTTT
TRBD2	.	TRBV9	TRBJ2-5	CASSVASGGALETQYF	TGTGCCAGCAGCGTAGCTAGCGGGGGGGCCTTAGAGACCCAGTACTTC